This TCR beta chain was observed in a study of T cell changes during pregnancy in multiple sclerosis. This clone showed up just once. CDR1 SGDLS and CDR2 YYNGEE come from the germline V gene. V shed 3 bases and J 4 bases; nucleotides not matched to a gene: 5. CDR3 length: 15 residues. Generated by immunoSEQ multiplex PCR, the TCRdb table keeps only in-frame clones and is missing some. This sample has tens of thousands of clones, with 90% found just once. The TCR comes from a female donor with multiple sclerosis, enrolled in a pregnancy study. V is TRBV9 and J is TRBJ2-1; 9 nucleotides match TRBD1. Sequencing was performed on CD8+ T cells from peripheral blood mononuclear cells, taken before pregnancy. CDR3 sequence reads: CASSAAGTGYNEQFF. CDR3 in DNA: TGTGCCAGCAGCGCCGCCGGGACAGGGTACAATGAGCAGTTCTTC.